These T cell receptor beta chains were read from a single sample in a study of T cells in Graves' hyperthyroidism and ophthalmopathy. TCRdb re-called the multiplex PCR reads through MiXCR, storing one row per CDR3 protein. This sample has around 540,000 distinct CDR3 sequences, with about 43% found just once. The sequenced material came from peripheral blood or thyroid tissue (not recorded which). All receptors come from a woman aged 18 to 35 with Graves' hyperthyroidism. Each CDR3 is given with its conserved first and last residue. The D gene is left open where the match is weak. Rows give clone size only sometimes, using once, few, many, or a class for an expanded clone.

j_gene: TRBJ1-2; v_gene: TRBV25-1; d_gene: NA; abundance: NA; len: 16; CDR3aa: CASSARRAGVIYGHTF; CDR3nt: TGTGCCAGCAGTGCTAGAAGGGCAGGGGTTATTTATGGCCACACCTTC
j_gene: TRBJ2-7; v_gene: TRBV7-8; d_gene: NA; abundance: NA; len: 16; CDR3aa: CASSYPGGTSSYEQYF; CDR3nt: TGTGCCAGCAGTTACCCCGGTGGGACTTCCTCCTACGAGCAGTACTTC
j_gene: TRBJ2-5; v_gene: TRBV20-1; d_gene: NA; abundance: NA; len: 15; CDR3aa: CSARALGVVQETQYF; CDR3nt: TGCAGTGCTAGAGCTCTAGGGGTGGTTCAAGAGACCCAGTACTTC
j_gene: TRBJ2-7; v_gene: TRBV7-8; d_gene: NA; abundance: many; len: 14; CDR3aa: CASSLGRDAYEQYF; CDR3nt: TGTGCCAGCAGCTTAGGGAGGGACGCGTACGAGCAGTACTTC
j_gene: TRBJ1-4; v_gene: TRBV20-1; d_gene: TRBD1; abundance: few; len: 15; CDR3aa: CSASSPGTEEEKLFF; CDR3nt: TGCAGTGCTAGCTCTCCAGGGACAGAGGAGGAAAAACTGTTTTTT
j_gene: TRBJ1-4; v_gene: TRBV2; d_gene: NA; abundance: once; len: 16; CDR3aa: CASSYSLQRAYEKLFF; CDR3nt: TGTGCCAGCAGTTACAGCCTACAGAGGGCTTACGAAAAACTGTTTTTT
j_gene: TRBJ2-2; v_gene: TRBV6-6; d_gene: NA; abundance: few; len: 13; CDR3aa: CAGSTREVGELFF; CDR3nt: TGTGCCGGATCGACTAGAGAGGTCGGGGAGCTGTTTTTT
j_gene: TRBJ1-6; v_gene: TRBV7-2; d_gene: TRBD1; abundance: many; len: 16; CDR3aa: CASSPSRTGAALPLHF; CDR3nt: TGTGCCAGCAGCCCATCTCGGACAGGGGCCGCTTTACCCCTCCACTTT
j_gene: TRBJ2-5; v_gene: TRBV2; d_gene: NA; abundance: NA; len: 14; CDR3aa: CASSKQGVGETQYF; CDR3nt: TGTGCCAGCAGCAAGCAGGGTGTCGGGGAGACCCAGTACTTC
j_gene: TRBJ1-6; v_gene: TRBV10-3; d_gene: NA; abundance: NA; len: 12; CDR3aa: CASSSMDRTLHF; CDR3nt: TGTGCCAGCAGTTCCATGGACAGAACCCTCCACTTT
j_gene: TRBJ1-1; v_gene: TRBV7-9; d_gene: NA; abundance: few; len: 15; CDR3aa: CASSQDRGADTEAFF; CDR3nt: TGTGCCAGCAGCCAAGATCGAGGGGCTGACACTGAAGCTTTCTTT
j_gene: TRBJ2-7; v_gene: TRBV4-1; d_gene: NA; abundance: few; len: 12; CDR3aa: CASSHPVGEQYF; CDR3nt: TGCGCCAGCAGCCACCCCGTGGGCGAGCAGTACTTC
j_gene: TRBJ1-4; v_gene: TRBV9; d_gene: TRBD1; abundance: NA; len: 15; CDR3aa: CASSQEGTGNEKLFF; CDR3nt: TGTGCCAGCAGCCAAGAAGGGACAGGGAATGAAAAACTGTTTTTT
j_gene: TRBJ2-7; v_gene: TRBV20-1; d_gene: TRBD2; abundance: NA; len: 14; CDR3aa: CSAGVAGDYYEQYF; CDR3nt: TGCAGTGCTGGTGTAGCGGGAGACTACTACGAGCAGTACTTC
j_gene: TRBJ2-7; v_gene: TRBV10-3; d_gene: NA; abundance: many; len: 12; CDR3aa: CASRDALSEQYF; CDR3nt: TGTGCCTCCCGGGACGCCTTAAGCGAGCAGTACTTC
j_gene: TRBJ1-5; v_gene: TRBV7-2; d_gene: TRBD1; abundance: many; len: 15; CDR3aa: CASSWGQGSNQPQHF; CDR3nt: TGTGCCAGCAGCTGGGGACAGGGCAGCAATCAGCCCCAGCATTTT
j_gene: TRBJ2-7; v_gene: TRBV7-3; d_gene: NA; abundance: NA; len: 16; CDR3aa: CASSLYPGPRSYEQYF; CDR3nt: TGTGCCAGCAGCTTATACCCGGGACCACGGAGTTACGAGCAGTACTTC